The rows below give T cell receptor beta chains drawn from one sample of a study of technical replicates of blood from a few donors. Generated by immunoSEQ multiplex PCR, the TCRdb table keeps only in-frame clones and is missing some. The sample consists of approximately 88,000 clones, around 96% of them appearing once. The sample consisted of T cells isolated from PBMCs. The source is a human donor in good health. CDR3s include the opening cysteine and the closing phenylalanine or tryptophan. A D gene is named only where the DNA matches it firmly. Size values are once, few and many counts, or a class for expanded clones, and some rows have none.

J gene | clone size | D gene | V gene | CDR3 protein | CDR3 DNA
TRBJ2-3 | . | TRBD2 | TRBV9 | CASSSWVAGDSVDTQYF | TGTGCCAGCAGCTCTTGGGTAGCGGGGGACTCGGTAGATACGCAGTATTTT
TRBJ2-7 | . | TRBD1 | TRBV6-4 | CASSEWTGSYEQYF | TGTGCCAGCAGTGAATGGACAGGGTCCTACGAGCAGTACTTC
TRBJ2-7 | . | TRBD2 | TRBV14 | CASGASGEFYEQYF | TGTGCCAGCGGCGCTAGCGGTGAATTCTACGAGCAGTACTTC
TRBJ2-7 | . | TRBD1 | TRBV15 | CATSRDLGTGREQYF | TGTGCCACCAGCAGAGATCTGGGGACAGGGCGCGAGCAGTACTTC
TRBJ1-1 | once | . | TRBV30 | CAWSYNRFTEAFF | TGTGCCTGGAGTTACAACAGGTTCACTGAAGCTTTCTTT
TRBJ2-1 | . | TRBD2 | TRBV4-1 | CASSQARDYLNEQFF | TGCGCCAGCAGCCAAGCCAGGGACTACCTTAATGAGCAGTTCTTC
TRBJ2-1 | . | . | TRBV10-3 | CAISAREPNEQFF | TGTGCCATCAGTGCCCGCGAGCCTAATGAGCAGTTCTTC
TRBJ2-5 | . | . | TRBV5-1 | CASSHLLEETQYF | TGCGCCAGCAGCCATCTATTGGAAGAGACCCAGTACTTC
TRBJ2-3 | . | . | TRBV7-6 | CASSLAGAYSTDTQYF | TGTGCCAGCAGCTTGGCAGGGGCCTATAGCACAGATACGCAGTATTTT
TRBJ2-1 | . | TRBD1 | TRBV28 | CASIPSLGGQGLEQFF | TGTGCCAGCATCCCCTCACTCGGCGGACAGGGGCTGGAGCAGTTCTTC
TRBJ2-1 | . | TRBD1 | TRBV5-4 | CASTKQGIVDEQFF | TGTGCCAGCACTAAACAGGGGATAGTCGATGAGCAGTTCTTC
TRBJ2-6 | . | TRBD1 | TRBV27 | CASSLRGQGANVLTF | TGTGCCAGCAGCTTACGGGGACAGGGGGCCAACGTCCTGACTTTC
TRBJ2-7 | . | . | TRBV5-1 | CASSYDSRPEQYF | TGCGCCAGCAGCTATGACTCGAGACCCGAGCAGTACTTC
TRBJ2-5 | . | . | TRBV5-1 | CASSPWRVEETQYF | TGCGCCAGCAGCCCCTGGCGGGTCGAAGAGACCCAGTACTTC
TRBJ1-3 | . | . | TRBV13 | CASSEDRGNTIYF | TGTGCCAGCAGCGAAGACAGGGGAAACACCATATATTTT
TRBJ1-2 | . | TRBD1 | TRBV6-6 | CASSRDSLYYGYTF | TGTGCCAGCAGTCGGGACAGTCTTTACTATGGCTACACCTTC